This T cell receptor (beta chain) was captured in a study of cytomegalovirus exposure and HLA in healthy donors. PCR involved 60 Vbeta and 13 Jbeta primers. Using immunoSEQ multiplex PCR, the repertoire was profiled, and TCRdb retains in-frame clones only, with some absent. The repertoire includes 90,000 to 120,000 clones, approximately 81% of them detected once, and 2% to 2.5% sits in the top ten. Sequenced input: PBMCs. The origin of this receptor is a man under 40 in good health and CMV-seronegative.

CDR3 in amino acids: CSVGDETGTEKLFF. In DNA, the CDR3 is TGCAGCGTTGGGGATGAGACAGGGACTGAAAAACTGTTTTTT. The V call is TRBV29-1, the J call TRBJ1-4, with 7 bases aligning to TRBD1. Germline assignment: CDR1 SQVTM and CDR2 ANQGSEA. After removal of 4 bases from V and 7 bases from J, the junction contained 9 bases not matched to a gene. The CDR3 has 14 residues.